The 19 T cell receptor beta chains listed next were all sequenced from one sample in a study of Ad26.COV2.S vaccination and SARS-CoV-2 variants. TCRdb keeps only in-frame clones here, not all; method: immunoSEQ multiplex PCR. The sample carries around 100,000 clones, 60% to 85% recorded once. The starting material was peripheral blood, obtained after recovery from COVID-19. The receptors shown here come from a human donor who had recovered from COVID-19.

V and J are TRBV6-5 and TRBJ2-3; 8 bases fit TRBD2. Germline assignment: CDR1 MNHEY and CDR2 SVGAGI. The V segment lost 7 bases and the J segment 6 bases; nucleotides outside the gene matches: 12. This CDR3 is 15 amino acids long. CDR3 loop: CASNAGGHRGDTQYF. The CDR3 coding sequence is TGTGCCAGCAATGCGGGGGGCCACAGAGGCGATACGCAGTATTTT.

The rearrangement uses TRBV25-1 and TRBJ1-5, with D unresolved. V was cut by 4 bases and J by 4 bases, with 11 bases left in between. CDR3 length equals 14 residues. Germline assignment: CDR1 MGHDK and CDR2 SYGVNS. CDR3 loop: CASSGNEANQPQHF. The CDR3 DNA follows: TGTGCCAGCAGTGGAAATGAGGCAAATCAGCCCCAGCATTTT.

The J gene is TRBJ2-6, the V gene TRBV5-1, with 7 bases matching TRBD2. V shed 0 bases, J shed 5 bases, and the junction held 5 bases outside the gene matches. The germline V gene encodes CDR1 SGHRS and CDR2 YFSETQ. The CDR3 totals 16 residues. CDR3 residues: CASSLAGGIRANVLTF. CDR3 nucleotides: TGCGCCAGCAGCTTGGCCGGGGGGATTAGGGCCAACGTCCTGACTTTC.

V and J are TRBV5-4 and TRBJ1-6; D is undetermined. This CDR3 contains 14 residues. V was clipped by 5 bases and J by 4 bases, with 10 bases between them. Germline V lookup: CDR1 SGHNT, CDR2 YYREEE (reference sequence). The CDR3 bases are TGTGCCAGCAGGGCCGACGGATATAATTCACCCCTCCACTTT. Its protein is CASRADGYNSPLHF.

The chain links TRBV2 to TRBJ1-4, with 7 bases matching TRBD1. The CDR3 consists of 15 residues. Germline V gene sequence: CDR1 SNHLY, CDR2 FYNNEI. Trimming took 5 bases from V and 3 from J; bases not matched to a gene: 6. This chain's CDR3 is CASSRLTGSNEKLFF. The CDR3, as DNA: TGTGCCAGCAGTCGACTGACAGGGTCTAATGAAAAACTGTTTTTT.

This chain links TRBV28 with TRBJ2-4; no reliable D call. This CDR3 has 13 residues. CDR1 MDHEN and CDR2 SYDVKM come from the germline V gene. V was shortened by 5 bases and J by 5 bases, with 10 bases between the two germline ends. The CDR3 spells CASSPPGQNIQYF. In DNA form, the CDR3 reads TGTGCCAGCAGTCCCCCCGGCCAAAACATTCAGTACTTC.

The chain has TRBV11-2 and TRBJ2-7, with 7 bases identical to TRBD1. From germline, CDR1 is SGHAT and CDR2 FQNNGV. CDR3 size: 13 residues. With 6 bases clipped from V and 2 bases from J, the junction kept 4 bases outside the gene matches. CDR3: CASSLDRAYEQYF. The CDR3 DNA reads TGTGCCAGCAGTCTAGACAGGGCCTACGAGCAGTACTTC.

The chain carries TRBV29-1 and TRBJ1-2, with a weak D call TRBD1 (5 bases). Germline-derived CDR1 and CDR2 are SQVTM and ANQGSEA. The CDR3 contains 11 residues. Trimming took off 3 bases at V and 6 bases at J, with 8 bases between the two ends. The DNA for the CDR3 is TGCAGCGTTGAGGGAGGGGATGGCTACACCTTC. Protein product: CSVEGGDGYTF.

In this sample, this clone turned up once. CDR3 protein: CASSSDSGQGVYEQYF. CDR3 sequence (DNA): TGTGCCAGCAGCTCAGATTCGGGACAGGGTGTCTACGAGCAGTACTTC. This rearrangement joins TRBV11-2 to TRBJ2-7, with 9 bases matching TRBD1. V trimming: 4 bases; J trimming: 3 bases; junction bases outside the gene matches: 10. This CDR3 is 16 amino acids long. Germline V CDR1 and CDR2: SGHAT, FQNNGV.

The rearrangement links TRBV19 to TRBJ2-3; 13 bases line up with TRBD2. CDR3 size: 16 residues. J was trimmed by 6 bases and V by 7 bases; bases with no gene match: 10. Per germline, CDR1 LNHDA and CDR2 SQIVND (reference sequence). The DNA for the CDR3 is TGTGCCAGTACCTTACGTCCGGGACTAGCGGGGGATACGCAGTATTTT. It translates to CASTLRPGLAGDTQYF.

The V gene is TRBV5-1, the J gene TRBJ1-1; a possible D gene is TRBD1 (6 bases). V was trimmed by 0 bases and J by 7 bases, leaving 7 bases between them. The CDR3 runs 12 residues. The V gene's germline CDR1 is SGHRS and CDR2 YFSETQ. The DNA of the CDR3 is TGCGCCAGCAGCTTGGAGGGGGTTGAAGCTTTCTTT. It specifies CASSLEGVEAFF.

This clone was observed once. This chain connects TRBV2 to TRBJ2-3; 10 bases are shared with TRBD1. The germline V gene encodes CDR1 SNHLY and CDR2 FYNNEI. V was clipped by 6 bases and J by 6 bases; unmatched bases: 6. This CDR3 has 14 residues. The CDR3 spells CASSRDRGRDTQYF. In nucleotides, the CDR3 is TGTGCCAGCAGCCGGGACAGGGGTAGGGATACGCAGTATTTT.

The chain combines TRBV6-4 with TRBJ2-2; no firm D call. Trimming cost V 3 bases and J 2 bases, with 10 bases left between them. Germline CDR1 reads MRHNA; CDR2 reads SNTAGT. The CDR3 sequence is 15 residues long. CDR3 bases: TGTGCCAGCAGTGAAAGCGTCACAAACACCGGGGAGCTGTTTTTT. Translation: CASSESVTNTGELFF.

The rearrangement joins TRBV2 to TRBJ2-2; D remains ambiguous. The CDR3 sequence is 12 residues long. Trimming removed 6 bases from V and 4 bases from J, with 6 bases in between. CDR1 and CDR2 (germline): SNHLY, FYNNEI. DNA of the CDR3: TGTGCCAGCAGGGCCGGCACCGGGGAGCTGTTTTTT. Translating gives CASRAGTGELFF. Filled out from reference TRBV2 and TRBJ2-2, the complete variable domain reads EPEVTQTPSHQVTQMGQEVILRCVPISNHLYFYWYRQILGQKVEFLVSFYNNEISEKSEIFDDQFSVERPDGSNFTLKIRSTKLEDSAMYFCASRAGTGELFFGEGSRLTVL.

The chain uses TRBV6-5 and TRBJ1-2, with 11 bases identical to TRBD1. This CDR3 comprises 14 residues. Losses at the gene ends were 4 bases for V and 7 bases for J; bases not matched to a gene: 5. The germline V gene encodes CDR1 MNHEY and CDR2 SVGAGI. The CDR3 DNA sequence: TGTGCCAGCAGTTGGGGACAGGGGGAGAGTGGCTACACCTTC. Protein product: CASSWGQGESGYTF.

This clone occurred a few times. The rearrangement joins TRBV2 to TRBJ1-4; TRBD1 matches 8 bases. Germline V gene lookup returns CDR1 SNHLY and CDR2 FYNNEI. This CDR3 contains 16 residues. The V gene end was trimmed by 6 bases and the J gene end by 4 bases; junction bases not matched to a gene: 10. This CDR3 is CASSESRTGINEKLFF. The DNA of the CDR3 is TGTGCCAGCAGCGAATCGAGGACAGGGATTAATGAAAAACTGTTTTTT. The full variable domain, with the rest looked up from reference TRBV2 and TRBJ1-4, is EPEVTQTPSHQVTQMGQEVILRCVPISNHLYFYWYRQILGQKVEFLVSFYNNEISEKSEIFDDQFSVERPDGSNFTLKIRSTKLEDSAMYFCASSESRTGINEKLFFGSGTQLSVL.

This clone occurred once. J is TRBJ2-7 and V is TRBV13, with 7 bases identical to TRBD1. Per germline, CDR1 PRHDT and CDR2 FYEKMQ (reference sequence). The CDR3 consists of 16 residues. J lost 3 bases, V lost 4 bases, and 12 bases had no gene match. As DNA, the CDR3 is TGTGCCAGCAGCTCCAAGGGACAGAACTGGGGCTACGAGCAGTACTTC. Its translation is CASSSKGQNWGYEQYF.

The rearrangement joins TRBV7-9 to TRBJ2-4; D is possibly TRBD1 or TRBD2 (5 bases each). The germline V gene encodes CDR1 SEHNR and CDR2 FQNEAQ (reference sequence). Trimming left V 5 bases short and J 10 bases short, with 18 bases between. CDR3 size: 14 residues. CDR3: CASSTEGQGNIQYF. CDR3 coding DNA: TGTGCCAGCAGCACCGAGGGGCAGGGAAATATTCAGTACTTC. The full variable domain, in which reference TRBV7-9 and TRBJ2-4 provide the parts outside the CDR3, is DTGVSQNPRHKITKRGQNVTFRCDPISEHNRLYWYRQTLGQGPEFLTYFQNEAQLEKSRLLSDRFSAERPKGSFSTLEIQRTEQGDSAMYLCASSTEGQGNIQYFGAGTRLSVL.

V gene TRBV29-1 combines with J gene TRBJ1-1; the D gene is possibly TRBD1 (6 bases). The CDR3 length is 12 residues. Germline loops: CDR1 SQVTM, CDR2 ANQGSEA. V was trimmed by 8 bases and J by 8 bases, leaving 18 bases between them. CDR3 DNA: TGCAGCATCTACAGGGAATCCCTCGAAGCTTTCTTT. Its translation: CSIYRESLEAFF.